The source of this TCR beta chain is a study of T cells in tumors after PD-1 blockade (dated by TCRdb to about 2019). Regarding the complete study: Patients were excluded if they had prior checkpoint blockade, use of systemic immunosuppressants, or recent radiotherapy or other anti-cancer therapy within 4 weeks. The study performed paired single-cell RNA and TCR sequencing on site-matched tumors from BCC or SCC patients before and after anti-PD-1 therapy. On average, peripheral blood samples yielded 36,536 unique clonotypes and about 110,000 TCR templates (range roughly 24,679-290,000). RECIST version 1.1 was used to evaluate clinical response. Bulk TCR sequencing was performed on around 10 peripheral blood samples from about five patients to compare blood and tumor clonotypes. A subset of patients also received ongoing daily vismodegib 150 mg during anti-PD-1 treatment. Treatment consisted of either cemiplimab 350 mg every 2 weeks or pembrolizumab 200 mg every 3 weeks.

In the paper's terms, the time point label means: after anti-PD-1 therapy. For bulk TCRbeta sequencing, genomic DNA was extracted from tumor biopsies or peripheral blood, and input amounts ranged from about 616 ng to 6,500 ng. Every patient had histologically proven advanced or metastatic basal or squamous cell carcinoma and was a poor candidate for surgical resection. The basal cell carcinoma cohort was made up of around eleven patients, and bulk tumor TCR sequencing was performed for seven or eight of these patients. Study-level results and caveats: The source of novel T cell clones was not identified and could include lymphoid organs or rare unexpanded clones within the tumor or its periphery. Around 38% of the TCR clonotypes from tumors also showed up in blood, and some novel exhausted tumor clones were present in pre-treatment blood, which suggests peripheral recruitment.

As to this clone: Its antigen is unknown. Qualities for individual bases were not recorded, and no much larger clone is one base off.

The immunoSEQ platform was used for deep TCRbeta sequencing. The authors' pipeline ran thus. For further analysis, only productive rearrangements were exported out of the immunoSEQ Analyzer. T cell phenotypes were assigned to bulk TCRbeta clonotypes by matching the clonotypes to single-cell RNA+TCR-seq clones that had the same TCRbeta sequence. Clone enrichment in tumor was computed as tumor frequency divided by PBMC frequency from bulk TCR sequencing. TCRs were grouped by GLIPH into specificity groups, defined as clusters of distinct TCRs likely recognizing common antigens via shared CDR3 motifs. Held by TCRdb, this immuneACCESS table contains in-frame sequences only and omits some clones. Under half of the omission traces to an unresolved V gene where checked; the cause of the rest is unknown. The V and J calls and the clone size are those of that table, but D and trimming were determined from the DNA. The sample has around 35,000 clones on record, roughly two thirds of them singletons. The ten largest clonotypes hold approximately 40% of the sample.

V lost 3 bases and J lost 6 bases; the stretch between them is 15 bases long. Including the terminal cysteine and phenylalanine, the CDR3 comprises 15 residues. Only CDR3 DNA is held: 45 bases, read in frame from base 1. CDR1 and CDR2 are drawn from the germline V gene (reference sequence): SEHNR, FQNEAQ. The chain is encoded by TRBV7-9 joined to TRBJ2-1, with a tentative D gene TRBD2 over 7 matching bases. The TCR was taken from a human donor with basal cell carcinoma. This sample comprised PBMCs, obtained after anti-PD-1 treatment. The CDR3 is CASSFDGGLGNEQFF. The nucleotides read TGTGCCAGCAGCTTCGACGGGGGGCTGGGCAATGAGCAGTTCTTC.